This TCR beta chain originates from a study of shared clonotypes between healthy human individuals. Whole-study results and caveats: Among donors, sharing of clonotypes was expected to be affected by sequencing depth.

This clone was observed once. As yet, its antigen is unknown. Per the authors' pipeline: Filtering differed because ImmunoSEQ produced junction-only sequences that carried no quality scores. Here immunoSEQ multiplex PCR was the method, and the copy in TCRdb shows in-frame clones only, minus some. The V and J calls and clone size come from that table; D and trimming were worked out from the DNA. The table has around 2.3 million clones, 90% to 97% seen once. The donor population consisted of healthy HIV-negative adults with no recent acute infections or vaccinations. A CD45RA-negative memory subset and a CD45RA+ naive subset were separated from the CD4+ cells. CDR3 length equals 16 residues. V lost 2 bases and J 7 bases, leaving 18 bases between the germline ends. Germline-derived CDR1 and CDR2 are MNHNS and SASEGT.

The chain combines TRBV6-1 with TRBJ2-1, with D tentatively TRBD2 (6 bases). The receptor's source is a man aged 18 to 35 in good health. Material: naive CD4+ T cells sorted from blood. Subset: CD45RA+ positively selected. Written as DNA, the CDR3 is TGTGCCAGCAGTGAAAGTTTAGCGGTGCTCACTAATGAGCAGTTCTTC. As protein: CASSESLAVLTNEQFF.